This T cell receptor beta chain is from a study of breast tumors, draining lymph nodes, adjacent tissues (dated by TCRdb to about 2016). Looking at the study overall: TCR beta repertoires were compared across tumor, adjacent nontumor tissue and axillary lymph nodes obtained from breast cancer patients. The study was designed to assess the relationships and possible T-cell exchange between tumor, surrounding tissue and draining lymph node repertoires in human breast cancer.

Points the paper makes about the study in general: A scenario in which most tumor T cells derive from the lymph node and then expand within tumor tissue was judged to be consistent with the data. Rather than being directly demonstrated, the conclusion that tumor T cells originate in lymph nodes was presented as consistent with a hypothesis. In luminal-like breast cancer, tumor and nontumor tissue repertoires resembled each other significantly more than in basal-like breast cancer. Tumor T-cell repertoires showed less diversity than lymph node repertoires and more diversity than nontumor tissue repertoires, and tumor T-cell repertoires showed preferential V and J gene usage.

Lymph node samples were obtained from the axillary draining lymph nodes of breast cancer patients. TCRdb lists the instrument as Illumina HiSeq 2000. TCR beta chain libraries were generated by multiplex PCR amplification. High-throughput sequencing was used to analyze the amplified TCR beta chain products. TCRdb redid the processing of the public reads, applying fastp at Q25 and MiXCR, and retained in-frame beta chains. One record per CDR3 amino acid sequence lists the most common genes and DNA. The sample profile shows around 190,000 distinct CDR3 sequences; 30% to 35% of them were found once. Around 4.1% of the sample lies in the top ten. As concerns this clonotype: The clone's antigen remains unknown. There are no base qualities to consult, and no much larger clone falls within one base.

The CDR3 spans 12 residues, from the cysteine through the phenylalanine. Only CDR3 DNA is held: 36 bases, read in frame from base 1. The germline V gene yields LGHNT for CDR1 and FRNRAP for CDR2. The chain is encoded by TRBV12-5 joined to TRBJ1-5; a tentative D call is TRBD1 (5 bases match). The sequence was obtained from a female donor with breast cancer. Some clones in this sample may be carry-over from other donors' samples. The sequenced sample was axillary lymph node tissue. CDR3 region: CAVGQSNQPQHF. The DNA reads TGTGCCGTGGGGCAGAGCAATCAGCCCCAGCATTTT. With the rest looked up from the reference TRBV12-5 and TRBJ1-5 genes rather than sequenced, the full variable domain is DARVTQTPRHKVTEMGQEVTMRCQPILGHNTVFWYRQTMMQGLELLAYFRNRAPLDDSGMPKDRFSAEMPDATLATLKIQPSEPRDSAVYFCAVGQSNQPQHFGDGTRLSIL.